The 10 T cell receptor beta chains below were found in one sample sequenced in a study of regulatory T cells in long-lasting Graves disease. For TCR beta, libraries came from iRepertoire HTBI primers and Arm-PCR of CDR3 regions. TCRdb analysed the multiplex PCR reads with MiXCR anew, one entry per CDR3 protein. This table has almost 350,000 distinct CDR3 sequences, around 20% appearing once. The time point here: persistent/refractory GD, antithyroid drugs over 5 years with positive TRAb. The TCR library used RNA extracted from PBMCs. Sequencing used peripheral blood mononuclear cells (PBMCs), obtained when the disease was refractory, from a patient treated with antithyroid drugs. The receptors originated from a female donor with Graves disease.

This clonotype appeared a few times. The chain recombines TRBV14 with TRBJ1-6, with D perhaps matching TRBD1 (6 bases). Trimming took 4 bases from V and 10 from J, leaving 14 bases between them. There are 14 residues in the CDR3. The germline CDR1 and CDR2 sequences are SGHDN and FVKESK. CDR3 in amino acids: CASSPGGGGSPLHF. CDR3 DNA sequence: TGTGCCAGCAGCCCCGGGGGCGGGGGATCACCCCTCCACTTT.

This clonotype was counted only a few times. V and J are TRBV11-2 and TRBJ2-7; D gene uncertain. V was cut by 6 bases and J by 5 bases, with 11 bases left in between. Germline assignment: CDR1 SGHAT and CDR2 FQNNGV. This CDR3 is 12 amino acids long. The CDR3 loop is CASRLINHEQYF. CDR3 nucleotides: TGTGCCAGCAGACTAATAAACCACGAGCAGTACTTC.

This clonotype was found many times. The CDR3 nucleotides read TGCAGTGCTGATCGATGGAAGACACGGGCGGACTACGAGCAGTACTTC. This codes for CSADRWKTRADYEQYF. The V gene is TRBV20-1, the J gene TRBJ2-7; D gene ambiguous. The V and J ends lost 5 bases and 3 bases respectively, with 23 bases between them. This CDR3 has 16 amino acids. Germline CDR1 and CDR2: DFQATT and SNEGSKA (reference sequence).

This clonotype has only a few counts. This chain joins TRBV7-9 and TRBJ1-1; 7 bases map to TRBD1. CDR1 and CDR2 (germline): SEHNR, FQNEAQ (reference sequence). This CDR3 spans 15 amino acids. V dropped 7 bases and J dropped 6; count of bases not matched to a gene: 14. CDR3 nucleotides: TGTGCCAGCAAGCCCAAGGACAGGCTTGGAGCTGAAGCTTTCTTT. Its translation is CASKPKDRLGAEAFF. The entire variable domain, with the rest obtained from reference TRBV7-9 and TRBJ1-1, is as follows: DTGVSQNPRHKITKRGQNVTFRCDPISEHNRLYWYRQTLGQGPEFLTYFQNEAQLEKSRLLSDRFSAERPKGSFSTLEIQRTEQGDSAMYLCASKPKDRLGAEAFFGQGTRLTVV.

V usage is TRBV15 and J usage is TRBJ2-5; tentative D call: TRBD2 (5 bases). Per germline, CDR1 LNHNV and CDR2 YYDKDF (reference sequence). The germline V and J ends were trimmed by 1 base and 5 bases, with 11 bases remaining between them. The length of the CDR3 is 14 residues. The CDR3, as DNA: TGTGCCACCAGCAGAGTACGGGGTAGGGAGACCCAGTACTTC. Translated: CATSRVRGRETQYF.

This clonotype was detected many times. The chain employs TRBV5-5 and TRBJ2-7, with a possible D match to TRBD1 (6 bases). The CDR3 length is 12 residues. Per the germline V gene, CDR1 is SGHKS and CDR2 is YYEKEE (reference sequence). V dropped 4 bases and J dropped 7 bases, with 12 bases sitting between them. The DNA of the CDR3 is TGTGCCAGCAGCCCTTGGGGGCAAGAGCAGTACTTC. It encodes CASSPWGQEQYF.

This clonotype was seen a few times. Written as DNA, the CDR3 is TGTGCCAGCAGCCAGCCGAGCCTTGGCCATCAGCCCCAGCATTTT. Translation: CASSQPSLGHQPQHF. The chain links TRBV2 to TRBJ1-5; D ambiguous. The germline V and J ends were trimmed by 6 bases and 5 bases, with 17 bases remaining between them. The CDR3 is 15 residues long. Germline lookup yields CDR1 SNHLY and CDR2 FYNNEI.

This clonotype appeared a few times. CDR3 sequence (DNA): TGTGCCAGCAGCCTAGAGAGGGGCGGGGACGAGCAGTACTTC. Encoded protein: CASSLERGGDEQYF. The chain links TRBV6-1 to TRBJ2-7; a weak D match, TRBD2 (6 bases). Per germline, CDR1 MNHNS and CDR2 SASEGT. The CDR3 length is 14 residues. With 6 bases removed from V and 5 bases from J, the gap between germline ends came to 17 bases.

The table lists this clonotype with many counts. The rearrangement uses TRBV7-9 and TRBJ1-5; the D is unclear. V was cut by 1 base and J by 9 bases, with 10 bases left in between. The germline V gene encodes CDR1 SEHNR and CDR2 FQNEAQ (reference sequence). This CDR3 contains 13 residues. The CDR3 sequence is CASSLGVYWPQHF. In DNA, the CDR3 is TGTGCCAGCAGCTTAGGGGTGTACTGGCCCCAGCATTTT.

The sample holds many counts of this clonotype. The chain joins TRBV30 to TRBJ2-2, with D perhaps TRBD1 or TRBD2 (5 bases each). This CDR3 contains 15 residues. V shed 5 bases and J shed 1 base, with 14 bases lying between them. CDR1 and CDR2 (germline): GTSNPN, SVGIG (reference sequence). The CDR3 DNA sequence: TGTGCCTGGGGCCGAAGGGGAGTGAACACCGGGGAGCTGTTTTTT. Translating it yields CAWGRRGVNTGELFF.